These 18 T cell receptor beta chains share one sample of origin, sequenced in a study of T-cell reconstitution after alpha-beta-depleted transplantation in children. Researchers prepared the TCRbeta library using unique molecular identifiers, the study reports. In TCRdb, the PCR reads were re-called with MiXCR into one record per CDR3 protein. In the table there are more than 450,000 distinct CDR3 sequences, approximately 16% of which are singletons. Material: PBMCs from the stem cell graft donor, obtained from the stem cell graft. All receptors come from a human donor who donated a stem cell graft to a child with acute lymphoblastic leukemia.

J is TRBJ2-1 and V is TRBV4-1; D might be TRBD1 or TRBD2, each matching 6 bases. Germline V gene lookup returns CDR1 MGHRA and CDR2 YSYEKL. This CDR3 has 13 residues. The V gene lost 4 bases and the J gene lost 12 bases, with 16 bases spanning the gap. CDR3 residues: CASSPLGGGTQFF. The CDR3 region has the DNA TGCGCCAGCAGCCCCCTTGGGGGCGGGACGCAGTTCTTC.

V gene TRBV12-2 combines with J gene TRBJ1-1; the table's D call, TRBD1, was not checked against the DNA. TRBV12-2 is a pseudogene segment. This CDR3 has 17 residues. For the CDR3, the DNA is TGTGCAAGTCGCCCCAGCCCTGGACAGGGACCGAACACTGAAGCTTTCTTT. It translates to CASRPSPGQGPNTEAFF.

This clonotype was seen more than once but under ten times. The CDR3 protein is CASRELGRLNSPLHF. CDR3 nucleotide sequence: TGTGCCAGCCGGGAGTTAGGCCGGCTTAATTCACCCCTCCACTTT. This chain joins TRBV27 and TRBJ1-6, with D unresolved. The V gene's germline CDR1 is MNHEY and CDR2 SMNVEV (reference sequence). The CDR3 spans 15 residues. The V gene lost 8 bases and the J gene lost 6 bases, with 17 bases spanning the gap.

This clonotype has more than one count but fewer than ten. The chain couples TRBV25-1 to TRBJ2-7, with a possible D match to TRBD1 (5 bases). This CDR3 is 15 amino acids long. Germline lookup yields CDR1 MGHDK and CDR2 SYGVNS. The V gene lost 2 bases and the J gene lost 3 bases, with 14 bases spanning the gap. The CDR3 DNA is TGTGCCAGCAGTGAACCAGGACAAGCCCTCTACGAGCAGTACTTC. It yields the protein CASSEPGQALYEQYF.

This clonotype was counted only a few times. The J gene is TRBJ2-7, the V gene TRBV5-1; TRBD2 matches 7 bases. The CDR3 is 12 amino acids. After removal of 3 bases from V and 3 bases from J, the junction contained 0 bases not matched to a gene. Per the germline V gene, CDR1 is SGHRS and CDR2 is YFSETQ. The chain's CDR3 is CASSWEGYEQYF. CDR3 bases: TGCGCCAGCAGCTGGGAGGGCTACGAGCAGTACTTC.

This clonotype was seen only a few times. This rearrangement joins TRBV18 to TRBJ2-2; D is uncertain. The CDR3 extends over 14 amino acids. V lost 2 bases, J lost 7 bases, and 11 bases lay in between. Germline CDR1 and CDR2: KGHSH and LQKENI. The DNA for the CDR3 is TGTGCCAGCTCACCATTTGAGGTCGTCGGGGAGCTGTTTTTT. Amino acid sequence: CASSPFEVVGELFF.

There are a few counts of this clonotype. The chain joins TRBV4-1 to TRBJ2-7; weak D call: TRBD1 (6 bases). CDR1 MGHRA and CDR2 YSYEKL come from the germline V gene. The CDR3 consists of 14 residues. Trimming pared 3 bases from V and 2 bases from J, leaving 11 bases between. Here the CDR3 DNA reads TGCGCCAGCAGCCAGGGGGCAGGGACCTACGAGCAGTACTTC. Protein sequence: CASSQGAGTYEQYF.

This chain connects TRBV5-1 to TRBJ1-2; a possible D gene is TRBD1 (5 bases). CDR3 length: 15 amino acids. Germline loops: CDR1 SGHRS, CDR2 YFSETQ. Trimming removed 6 bases at V and 4 bases at J, with 19 bases between. CDR3 loop: CASNPGGSGGYGYTF. In DNA form, the CDR3 reads TGCGCCAGCAACCCCGGAGGAAGCGGGGGCTATGGCTACACCTTC.

The chain employs TRBV5-1 and TRBJ1-1; TRBD1 is a possible D gene (5 bases). Looked up from germline, CDR1 is SGHRS and CDR2 is YFSETQ. The length of the CDR3 is 15 residues. V lost 6 bases and J lost 0, with 15 bases in between. The DNA of the CDR3 is TGCGCCAGCATCTCAAGGGGCGGGATGAACACTGAAGCTTTCTTT. This sequence encodes CASISRGGMNTEAFF.

This clonotype was detected a few times. This rearrangement joins TRBV29-1 to TRBJ2-7; D is unclear. Trimming pared 6 bases from V and 2 bases from J, leaving 11 bases between. Germline V gives CDR1 SQVTM, CDR2 ANQGSEA. The CDR3 is 12 amino acids. DNA of the CDR3: TGCAGCGTCCACTTTCATCCCTACGAGCAGTACTTC. Translation: CSVHFHPYEQYF.

The genes are TRBV29-1 and TRBJ1-2; 9 positions agree with TRBD1. In germline, CDR1 is SQVTM, CDR2 ANQGSEA. The CDR3 extends over 12 amino acids. Unmatched junction bases numbered 1, after V lost 6 bases and J lost 2 bases. The CDR3 region has the DNA TGCAGCGTCGGACAGGGGAACTATGGCTACACCTTC. This gives the protein CSVGQGNYGYTF.

The gene calls are TRBV20-1 and TRBJ2-5; TRBD1 might be the D (5 bases). CDR1 is DFQATT and CDR2 is SNEGSKA in the germline V gene (reference sequence). The CDR3 spans 14 residues. V was trimmed by 4 bases and J by 1 base, leaving 13 bases between them. The CDR3 here is CSATLWTLQETQYF. The CDR3 coding sequence is TGCAGTGCTACTCTTTGGACACTCCAAGAGACCCAGTACTTC.

The V call is TRBV5-1, the J call TRBJ2-2, with D possibly being TRBD2 (6 bases). CDR3 length: 16 amino acids. Per the germline V gene, CDR1 is SGHRS and CDR2 is YFSETQ. V was clipped by 0 bases and J by 4 bases, with 13 bases between them. CDR3: CASSLESQGGTGELFF. The CDR3 bases are TGCGCCAGCAGCTTGGAGAGTCAGGGAGGCACCGGGGAGCTGTTTTTT.

The J gene is TRBJ2-7, the V gene TRBV16, with D maybe TRBD2 (6 bases). CDR1 and CDR2 from the germline V gene are KGHSY and FQNENV. The CDR3 covers 17 residues. V was shortened by 6 bases and J by 6 bases, with 27 bases between the two germline ends. CDR3 region: CASSRTSPGTLLSEQYF. CDR3 in DNA: TGTGCCAGCAGTCGAACATCTCCCGGGACTCTGCTCTCCGAGCAGTACTTC.

The chain links TRBV20-1 to TRBJ2-5, with D perhaps assigned TRBD1 or TRBD2 (9 bases each). Germline values: CDR1 DFQATT, CDR2 SNEGSKA (reference sequence). V lost 3 bases and J 5 bases, leaving 19 bases between the germline ends. The CDR3 spans 15 residues. The CDR3 sequence: CSARAGGTGKETQYF. CDR3 DNA: TGCAGTGCTAGGGCGGGGGGGACAGGGAAGGAGACCCAGTACTTC.

The gene calls are TRBV25-1 and TRBJ1-5; no definite D call. The germline V gene has CDR1 MGHDK and CDR2 SYGVNS. V dropped 3 bases and J dropped 5 bases, with 5 bases sitting between them. This CDR3 region has 12 residues. In DNA form, the CDR3 reads TGTGCCAGCAGTGAGGGGTATCAGCCCCAGCATTTT. Encoded protein: CASSEGYQPQHF.

This clonotype has only a few counts. The chain is built from TRBV10-2 and TRBJ2-7; 10 bases map to TRBD2. Germline V gene sequence: CDR1 WSHSY, CDR2 SAAADI. V gave up 4 bases and J gave up 2 bases; unmatched junction bases: 11. The CDR3 length is 17 residues. The CDR3 DNA sequence: TGCGCCAGCAGTGCCGGTCAAGCGGGAGGGGCCGCCTACGAGCAGTACTTC. Protein product: CASSAGQAGGAAYEQYF.

The gene calls are TRBV4-2 and TRBJ2-1, with D uncertain. CDR3 size: 16 residues. V lost 0 bases and J lost 2, with 11 bases in between. Germline CDR1 is LGHNA and CDR2 is YNFKEQ. The chain's CDR3 is CASSQEWGLAYNEQFF. The CDR3 nucleotides read TGTGCCAGCAGCCAAGAGTGGGGATTAGCCTACAATGAGCAGTTCTTC.